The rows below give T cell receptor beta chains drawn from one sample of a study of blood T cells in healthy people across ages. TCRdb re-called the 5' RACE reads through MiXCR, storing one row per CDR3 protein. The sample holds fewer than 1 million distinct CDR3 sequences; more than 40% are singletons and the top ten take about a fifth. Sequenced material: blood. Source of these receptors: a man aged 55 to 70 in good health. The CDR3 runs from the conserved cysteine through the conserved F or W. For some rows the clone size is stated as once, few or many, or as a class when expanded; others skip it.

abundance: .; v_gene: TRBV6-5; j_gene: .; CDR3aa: CASSPRLVGYEQYF
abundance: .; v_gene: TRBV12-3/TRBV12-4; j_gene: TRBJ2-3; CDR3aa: CASTPLSGSTDTQYF
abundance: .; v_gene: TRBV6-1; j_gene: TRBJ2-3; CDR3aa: CASRVRLVSTDTQYF
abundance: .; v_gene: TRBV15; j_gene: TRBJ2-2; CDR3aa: CATRPPGNTGELFF
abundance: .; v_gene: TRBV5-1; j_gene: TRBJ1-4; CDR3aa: CASSLHTGPDNEKLFF
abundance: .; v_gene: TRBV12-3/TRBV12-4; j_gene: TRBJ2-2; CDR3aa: CASRDRGRPGELFF
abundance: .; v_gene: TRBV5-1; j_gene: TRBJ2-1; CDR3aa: CASSIQTGDNEQFF
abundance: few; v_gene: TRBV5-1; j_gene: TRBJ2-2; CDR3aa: CASSQRGNTGELFF
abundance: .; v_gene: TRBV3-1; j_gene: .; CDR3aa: CASSQGHAREQYF
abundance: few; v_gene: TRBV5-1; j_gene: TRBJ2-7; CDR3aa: CASSLGDRGWYEQYF
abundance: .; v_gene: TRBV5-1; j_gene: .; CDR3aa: CASSVQFGGQVDEQYF
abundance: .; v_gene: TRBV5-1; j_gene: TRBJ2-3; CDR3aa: CASSSQGKGTETQYF
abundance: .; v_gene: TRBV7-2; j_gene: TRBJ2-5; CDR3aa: CASSPRVAVKQETQYF
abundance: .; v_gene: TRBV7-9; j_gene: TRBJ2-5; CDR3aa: CASSLVVQGAGAQYF
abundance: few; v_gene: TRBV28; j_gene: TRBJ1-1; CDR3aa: CASSSPGQGAREAFF